This T cell receptor beta chain was sequenced in a study of OX40 agonist ivuxolimab in advanced cancers. Background on the study: The patients got ivuxolimab, which is an agonistic anti-OX40 (CD134) antibody. Prior anti-PD-1, anti-PD-L1 or anti-CTLA-4 therapy did not bar entry, and less than 50% had some. Whole-study results and caveats: Averaging showed that CD8+ T cells had more expanded clones than CD4+ did.

About this clone itself: Antigen specificity is unknown.

Blood specimens came from baseline, cycle 4 day 1, and cycle 7 day 1. Assay used: immunoSEQ multiplex PCR; TCRdb lists only in-frame clones, some missing. The profile shows tens of thousands of clones, almost 85% of them singletons. This CDR3 has 15 residues. Trimming at V came to 7 bases and at J to 1 base, leaving 8 bases not matched to a gene. The V gene's germline CDR1 is SEHNR and CDR2 FQNEAQ (reference sequence). This specimen consisted of CD4+ or CD8+ T cells sorted from blood, obtained in a trial of the OX40 agonist ivuxolimab. The sequence came from an adult with an advanced solid tumor such as melanoma, head and neck, liver or kidney cancer. The chain is built from TRBV7-9 and TRBJ2-5; the match to TRBD2 covers 8 bases. CDR3 in DNA: TGTGCCAGCAACTCCATAGCGGGGAGCCAAGAGACCCAGTACTTC. This codes for CASNSIAGSQETQYF.